The 11 T cell receptor beta chains in this list originate from one sample, sequenced in a study of siplizumab effects on memory and regulatory T cells. Clones were sequenced by immunoSEQ multiplex PCR, and TCRdb holds only the in-frame ones, with some missing. The data hold about 69,000 clones, with around 90% observed a single time. The sequencing input was Tregs sorted from blood. The source is a human donor in good health.

J is TRBJ2-3 and V is TRBV2; perhaps TRBD1 as D (5 bases). The V gene lost 4 bases and the J gene lost 4 bases, with 12 bases spanning the gap. CDR1 SNHLY and CDR2 FYNNEI come from the germline V gene. This CDR3 is 14 amino acids long. CDR3 in amino acids: CASSGQGRADTQYF. In DNA form, the CDR3 reads TGTGCCAGCAGTGGGCAGGGTAGGGCAGATACGCAGTATTTT.

The genes are TRBV9 and TRBJ1-5; unclear D gene. The CDR3 is made up of 13 amino acids. V lost 7 bases and J lost 7, with 15 bases in between. CDR1 is SGDLS, CDR2 YYNGEE, per germline. CDR3 nucleotides: TGTGCCAGCGGTGGGAGGGCTTCACAGCCCCAGCATTTT. Residues: CASGGRASQPQHF.

The chain recombines TRBV19 with TRBJ1-2; 7 bases line up with TRBD1. V shed 9 bases, J shed 3 bases, and the junction held 4 bases outside the gene matches. The germline V gene encodes CDR1 LNHDA and CDR2 SQIVND (reference sequence). The CDR3 is made up of 12 amino acids. The CDR3 region has the DNA TGTGCCAGCAAGGGGGCTTACTATGGCTACACCTTC. Encoded protein: CASKGAYYGYTF.

J is TRBJ2-4 and V is TRBV28, with D unresolved. V was shortened by 2 bases and J by 0 bases, with 5 bases between the two germline ends. This CDR3 has 14 amino acids. The germline V gene encodes CDR1 MDHEN and CDR2 SYDVKM. CDR3 protein: CASSLGLAKNIQYF. The DNA of the CDR3 is TGTGCCAGCAGTTTAGGGCTAGCCAAAAACATTCAGTACTTC.

The gene calls are TRBV2 and TRBJ2-7; 12 bases are a match to TRBD2. Per the germline V gene, CDR1 is SNHLY and CDR2 is FYNNEI. Trimming took 6 bases from V and 4 from J; bases not matched to a gene: 4. The CDR3 runs to 14 residues. CDR3: CASSQLAGGYEQYF. Written as DNA, the CDR3 is TGTGCCAGCAGCCAACTAGCGGGAGGTTACGAGCAGTACTTC.

This chain uses TRBV7-6 with TRBJ2-2, with a tentative D call TRBD2 (6 bases). The V and J ends lost 2 bases and 1 base respectively, with 11 bases between them. The CDR3 consists of 16 residues. Germline V lookup: CDR1 SGHVS, CDR2 FNYEAQ. The CDR3 reads CASSLNSGLNTGELFF. The CDR3 region has the DNA TGTGCCAGCAGCTTAAACAGCGGGCTGAACACCGGGGAGCTGTTTTTT.

V usage is TRBV11-1 and J usage is TRBJ2-7; perhaps TRBD2 as D (5 bases). In germline, CDR1 is SGHAT, CDR2 FQDESV (reference sequence). The CDR3 is 12 residues long. The V gene lost 6 bases and the J gene lost 4 bases, with 10 bases spanning the gap. CDR3 nucleotide sequence: TGTGCCAGCAGTCCTGGCGGGTACGAGCAGTACTTC. Translated: CASSPGGYEQYF.

The rearrangement joins TRBV5-1 to TRBJ2-3; the D gene could be TRBD1 or TRBD2 (5 bases each). Germline CDR1 and CDR2: SGHRS and YFSETQ. V was pared by 1 base and J by 1 base, with 10 bases between. The CDR3 has 15 amino acids. For the CDR3, the DNA is TGCGCCAGCAGCTTGAGGGACCCCCGCACAGATACGCAGTATTTT. Translating it yields CASSLRDPRTDTQYF. Based on the CDR3 plus reference TRBV5-1 and TRBJ2-3, the full variable domain is KAGVTQTPRYLIKTRGQQVTLSCSPISGHRSVSWYQQTPGQGLQFLFEYFSETQRNKGNFPGRFSGRQFSNSRSEMNVSTLELGDSALYLCASSLRDPRTDTQYFGPGTRLTVL.

CDR3: CASSRGQGAVGNQPQHF. The DNA for the CDR3 is TGTGCCAGCTCACGGGGACAGGGGGCCGTCGGCAATCAGCCCCAGCATTTT. The chain is built from TRBV18 and TRBJ1-5, with TRBD1 matching 12 bases. V dropped 4 bases and J dropped 2; count of bases not matched to a gene: 6. From germline, CDR1 is KGHSH and CDR2 LQKENI. This CDR3 has 17 amino acids.

Regarding this clone: An end of the junction does not agree with germline; a read error may underlie this. The chain uses TRBV25-1 and TRBJ2-5, with 9 bases identical to TRBD1. This CDR3 region has 14 residues. Germline V CDR1 and CDR2: MGHDK, SYGVNS. This CDR3 reads CASSPRDREDTQYF. The DNA of the CDR3 is TGTGCCAGCAGTCCACGGGACAGGGAAGACACCCAGTACTTC.

The chain uses TRBV14 and TRBJ2-7, with TRBD2 identical over 10 bases. Germline CDR1 and CDR2: SGHDN and FVKESK. V dropped 4 bases and J dropped 3; count of bases not matched to a gene: 3. The CDR3 has 14 amino acids. DNA for the CDR3: TGTGCCAGCAGCCCACTAGCGGGATTCTACGAGCAGTACTTC. This sequence encodes CASSPLAGFYEQYF. Combining the CDR3 with reference TRBV14 and TRBJ2-7 gives the whole variable domain EAGVTQFPSHSVIEKGQTVTLRCDPISGHDNLYWYRRVMGKEIKFLLHFVKESKQDESGMPNNRFLAERTGGTYSTLKVQPAELEDSGVYFCASSPLAGFYEQYFGPGTRLTVT.